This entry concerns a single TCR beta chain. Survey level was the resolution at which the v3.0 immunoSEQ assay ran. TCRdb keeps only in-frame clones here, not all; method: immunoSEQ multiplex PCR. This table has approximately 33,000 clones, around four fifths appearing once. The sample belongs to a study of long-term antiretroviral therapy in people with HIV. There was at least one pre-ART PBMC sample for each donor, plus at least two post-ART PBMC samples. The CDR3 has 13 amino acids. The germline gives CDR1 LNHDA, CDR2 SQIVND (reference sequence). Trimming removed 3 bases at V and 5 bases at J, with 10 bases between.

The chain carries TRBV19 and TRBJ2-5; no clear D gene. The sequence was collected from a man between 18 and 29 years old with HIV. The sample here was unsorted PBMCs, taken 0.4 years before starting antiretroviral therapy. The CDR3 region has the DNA TGTGCCAGTAGTATGTCAAGTTGGGAGACCCAGTACTTC. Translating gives CASSMSSWETQYF. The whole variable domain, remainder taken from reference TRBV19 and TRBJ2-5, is DGGITQSPKYLFRKEGQNVTLSCEQNLNHDAMYWYRQDPGQGLRLIYYSQIVNDFQKGDIAEGYSVSREKKESFPLTVTSAQKNPTAFYLCASSMSSWETQYFGPGTRLLVL.